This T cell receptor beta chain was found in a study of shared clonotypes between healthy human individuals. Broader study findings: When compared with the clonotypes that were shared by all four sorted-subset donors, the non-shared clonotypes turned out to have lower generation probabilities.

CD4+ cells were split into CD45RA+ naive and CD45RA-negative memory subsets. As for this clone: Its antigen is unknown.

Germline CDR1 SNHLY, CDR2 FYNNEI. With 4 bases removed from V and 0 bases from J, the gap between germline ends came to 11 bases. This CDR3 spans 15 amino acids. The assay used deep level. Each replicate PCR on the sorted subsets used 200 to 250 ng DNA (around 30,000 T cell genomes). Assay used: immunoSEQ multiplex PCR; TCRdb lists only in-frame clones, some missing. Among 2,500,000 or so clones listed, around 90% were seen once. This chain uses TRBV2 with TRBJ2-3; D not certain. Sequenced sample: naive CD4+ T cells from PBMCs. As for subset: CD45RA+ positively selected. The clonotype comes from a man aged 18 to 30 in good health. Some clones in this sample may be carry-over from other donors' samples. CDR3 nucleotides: TGTGCCAGCAGTGCACGACCTACTAGCACAGATACGCAGTATTTT. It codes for CASSARPTSTDTQYF.